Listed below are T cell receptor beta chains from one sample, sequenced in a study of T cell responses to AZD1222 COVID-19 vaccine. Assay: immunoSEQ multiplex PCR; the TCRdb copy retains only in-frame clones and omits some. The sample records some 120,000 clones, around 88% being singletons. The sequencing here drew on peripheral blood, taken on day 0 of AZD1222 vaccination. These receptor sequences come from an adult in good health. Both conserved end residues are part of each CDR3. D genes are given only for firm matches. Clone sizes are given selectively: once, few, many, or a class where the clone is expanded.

TGTGCCAGCAGCCAAAGGCCGGGACAGGGATGGCATGGCTACACCTTC	CASSQRPGQGWHGYTF	NA	TRBV7-9	TRBJ1-2	TRBD1
TGTGCCAGCAGAGATCAGGGTGACACTGAAGCTTTCTTT	CASRDQGDTEAFF	NA	TRBV12-3/TRBV12-4	TRBJ1-1	NA
TGTGCCAGCAGCGACGGGTCTAGCAATCAGCCCCAGCATTTT	CASSDGSSNQPQHF	NA	TRBV9	TRBJ1-5	NA
TGTGCCAGCAGTCAACAGGGGCAGAGCGTAGATACGCAGTATTTT	CASSQQGQSVDTQYF	once	TRBV6-5	TRBJ2-3	TRBD1
TGCGCCAGCAGCTTGGCCCCGGGACCCAACTACGAGCAGTACTTC	CASSLAPGPNYEQYF	NA	TRBV5-1	TRBJ2-7	NA
TGTGCCATCAGTGATGGAGGGGGCGGTGAGCAGTTCTTC	CAISDGGGGEQFF	NA	TRBV10-3	TRBJ2-1	NA
TGTGCCAGCAGTCCCCTTTTGACTGAAGCTTTCTTT	CASSPLLTEAFF	NA	TRBV12-3/TRBV12-4	TRBJ1-1	NA
TGCAGCGGTCGACTGGCTCATGAAGCTTTCTTT	CSGRLAHEAFF	NA	TRBV29-1	TRBJ1-1	NA
TGTGCCAGCAGCCCGCAACTCACAGCCTCTGGAAACACCATATATTTT	CASSPQLTASGNTIYF	NA	TRBV3-1/TRBV3-2	TRBJ1-3	NA
TGCGCCAGCAGCCAATCCACCGGGGGGGGTGGCAATCAGCCCCAGCATTTT	CASSQSTGGGGNQPQHF	NA	TRBV4-3	TRBJ1-5	NA
TGTGCCAGCAGTTTCAGCGTTGGAACTGAAGCTTTCTTT	CASSFSVGTEAFF	NA	TRBV6-2/TRBV6-3	TRBJ1-1	NA
TGTGCCAGCAGTGAAAGTGGAAGGGTCGGGGGCTACACCTTC	CASSESGRVGGYTF	NA	TRBV2	TRBJ1-2	NA
TGCAGTGCTAGTATAGCGGGTCAAGAGACCCAGTACTTC	CSASIAGQETQYF	NA	TRBV20-1	TRBJ2-5	TRBD2
TGTGCCAGCAGTTTGGGTCCAGATACGCAGTATTTT	CASSLGPDTQYF	NA	TRBV6-2/TRBV6-3	TRBJ2-3	NA
TGTGCCAGCAGCCAAGATAAAGTGGGGGGGGCTGATGGCTACACCTTC	CASSQDKVGGADGYTF	NA	TRBV4-2	TRBJ1-2	NA
TGTGCCAGCAGCTCGAACCCGACTGTCAATGAGCAGTTCTTC	CASSSNPTVNEQFF	NA	TRBV7-3	TRBJ2-1	NA
TGTGCCACCAGTGATCAGGGCACAGATACGCAGTATTTT	CATSDQGTDTQYF	NA	TRBV24-1	TRBJ2-3	NA
TGTGCCAGCAGGAAATGGACTAGCGGGAGGGGGGGCACAGATACGCAGTATTTT	CASRKWTSGRGGTDTQYF	NA	TRBV27	TRBJ2-3	TRBD2
TGTGCCAGCAGCTGGGACGGACCTAATGAAAAACTGTTTTTT	CASSWDGPNEKLFF	NA	TRBV7-9	TRBJ1-4	NA
TGCAGCGTAGACCCGAACACCGGGGAGCTGTTTTTT	CSVDPNTGELFF	NA	TRBV29-1	TRBJ2-2	NA
TGTGCCAGCATTGTCGGGACAGGGGGATACAATGAGCAGTTCTTC	CASIVGTGGYNEQFF	NA	TRBV6-5	TRBJ2-1	TRBD1
TGTGCCAGTAGTATTATGCGGGATCAGCCCCAGCATTTT	CASSIMRDQPQHF	NA	TRBV19	TRBJ1-5	NA
TGCGCCAGCAGCTGGGACACTACAACTAATGAAAAACTGTTTTTT	CASSWDTTTNEKLFF	NA	TRBV5-1	TRBJ1-4	NA
TGTGCCAGCAGCCCTGGGGGACTTGGAGCTTTCTTT	CASSPGGLGAFF	NA	TRBV27	TRBJ1-1	NA
TGTGCCACCAGTGATTCCGGGACAGGGGTGGATGGCTACACCTTC	CATSDSGTGVDGYTF	NA	TRBV24-1	TRBJ1-2	TRBD1
TGTGCCAGCAGCGACCGACAGGGGAAACAGCCCCAGCATTTT	CASSDRQGKQPQHF	NA	TRBV16	TRBJ1-5	TRBD1
TGTGCCAGCAGCTCGGACAGAATTAATGAAAAACTGTTTTTT	CASSSDRINEKLFF	NA	TRBV7-9	TRBJ1-4	NA
TGTGCCAGTAGAAGGGCAGGGGTGCCCTCCGGGGCCAACGTCCTGACTTTC	CASRRAGVPSGANVLTF	NA	TRBV19	TRBJ2-6	NA
TGTGCCAGCAGTTACTCAAGGGATCAGCCCCAGCATTTT	CASSYSRDQPQHF	NA	TRBV6-5	TRBJ1-5	NA
TGTGCCAGCAGCACTCGGGGTTCAACTAATGAAAAACTGTTTTTT	CASSTRGSTNEKLFF	NA	TRBV28	TRBJ1-4	NA
TGTGCCAGCAGCGCCCCGTGGGGGCAGGGCCATGAAAAACTGTTTTTT	CASSAPWGQGHEKLFF	NA	TRBV11-2	TRBJ1-4	NA
TGCGCCAATGACGGGCAGGGCCGGATCCAAGAGACCCAGTACTTC	CANDGQGRIQETQYF	NA	TRBV10-1	TRBJ2-5	NA
TGTGCTAGTGGCCTGGTGGGGTCCTACGAGCAGTACTTC	CASGLVGSYEQYF	NA	TRBV12-5	TRBJ2-7	NA
TGTGCCAGCAGTGACCAGGGAGGTTTTAATGGCTACACCTTC	CASSDQGGFNGYTF	NA	TRBV25-1	TRBJ1-2	NA
TGCGCCAGCAGCTTCGACAGGGTCTATAATTCACCCCTCCACTTT	CASSFDRVYNSPLHF	NA	TRBV5-1	TRBJ1-6	TRBD1
TGTGCCAGCAGCTTGGGTGTAGATAGGGGGTCAGATACGCAGTATTTT	CASSLGVDRGSDTQYF	NA	TRBV5-4	TRBJ2-3	NA
TGCGCCAGCAGCCCTGCGGGAGGATCCTACAATGAGCAGTTCTTC	CASSPAGGSYNEQFF	NA	TRBV4-3	TRBJ2-1	TRBD2